These T cell receptor beta chains were read from a single sample in a study of CD8 T cells in acute hepatitis C reinfection. Measured with immunoSEQ multiplex PCR; TCRdb has only the in-frame clones, and not every one. This table has over 35,000 clones, roughly 89% appearing once. The specimen was naive CD8+ T cells from PBMCs. The receptors derive from a man aged 30 to 39 with chronic hepatitis C. CDR3s include the opening cysteine and the closing phenylalanine or tryptophan. A D gene is named only where the DNA matches it firmly. Part of the rows lack a size; the others show once, few, many or a class for expanded clones.

cdr3_nt cdr3_aa j_call cdr3_length v_call clone_size d_call
TGCAGCGTTGAAGATCTCTTGTATAGCGGGGGGCCCGGCAAGGGAAGCTATGGCTACACCTTC CSVEDLLYSGGPGKGSYGYTF TRBJ1-2 21 TRBV29-1 once NA
TGTGCCAGCAGGGGGCCCAACACAGATACGCAGTATTTT CASRGPNTDTQYF TRBJ2-3 13 TRBV27 NA NA
TGTGCCAGTAGTATCGGACAGGGGGGCTACTACGAGCAGTACTTC CASSIGQGGYYEQYF TRBJ2-7 15 TRBV19 NA TRBD1
TGTGCCAGCAGTGAAAATAGTTGGGCAGTTCTTGGTCAGCCCCAGCATTTT CASSENSWAVLGQPQHF TRBJ1-5 17 TRBV6-1 once NA
TGTGCCAGCAGCAGCCCTAGCGTAGAAGAGACCCAGTACTTC CASSSPSVEETQYF TRBJ2-5 14 TRBV7-8 once NA
TGTGCCTGGAGTGTAGGCTCACCCCTCCACTTT CAWSVGSPLHF TRBJ1-6 11 TRBV30 NA NA
TGTGCCAGCAGTGAAGAGAAGCGGGAGTTAGATACGCAGTATTTT CASSEEKRELDTQYF TRBJ2-3 15 TRBV6-1 NA TRBD2
TGTGCCACCCAAGCGGGAGTTATTTCGGAGCAGTACTTC CATQAGVISEQYF TRBJ2-7 13 TRBV19 NA TRBD2
TGTGCCAGCAGCTCGACCTACGAGCAGTACTTC CASSSTYEQYF TRBJ2-7 11 TRBV27 few NA
TGCGCCAGCAGCCAAGTGGGGACAGGGGAAGACACTGAAGCTTTCTTT CASSQVGTGEDTEAFF TRBJ1-1 16 TRBV4-1 few TRBD1
TGCAGCGTTGTGGGAGGGGGCACTGAAGCTTTCTTT CSVVGGGTEAFF TRBJ1-1 12 TRBV29-1 NA NA
TGTGCCAGCAGCTTGGGATTTGCTGACGAAGCTTTCTTT CASSLGFADEAFF TRBJ1-1 13 TRBV27 NA NA
TGTGCCAGCAGCCTCCGATACAATGAGCAGTTCTTC CASSLRYNEQFF TRBJ2-1 12 TRBV13 NA NA
TGTGCCAGCAGTAGCGGGAGTAATTACAATGAGCAGTTCTTC CASSSGSNYNEQFF TRBJ2-1 14 TRBV27 NA TRBD2
TGTGCCAGCAGCTTCTCGGACGGTATCGATGAGCAGTTCTTC CASSFSDGIDEQFF TRBJ2-1 14 TRBV7-9 few NA
TGTGCCAGCAGTTTAGGTAAAGGAAACTACGAGCAGTACTTC CASSLGKGNYEQYF TRBJ2-7 14 TRBV27 NA NA
TGTGCCAGCAGTGAAATTGCGGACTACGAGCAGTACTTC CASSEIADYEQYF TRBJ2-7 13 TRBV6-1 NA NA
TGTGCCAGCAGCTTAGGGTCCTCAGGGGTGGGTGAGACCCAGTACTTC CASSLGSSGVGETQYF TRBJ2-5 16 TRBV11-2 NA NA
TGTGCCAGCAGCGAATCTAGCTCGGGGGAGCTGTTTTTT CASSESSSGELFF TRBJ2-2 13 TRBV7-9 NA NA
TGTGCCAGCAGCAGAATCAGGGGACCAACCGGGGAGCTGTTTTTT CASSRIRGPTGELFF TRBJ2-2 15 TRBV7-3 NA NA
TGTGCCATCAGTGAGGGGCAGGGGCAAGAGACCCAGTACTTC CAISEGQGQETQYF TRBJ2-5 14 TRBV10-3 once NA
TGTGCCAGTAGTATAGTGGGGGACACTGAAGCTTTCTTT CASSIVGDTEAFF TRBJ1-1 13 TRBV19 NA NA
TGTGCCAGCAGCTCGGGACAGGGTGCGCTCGAGCAGTACTTC CASSSGQGALEQYF TRBJ2-7 14 TRBV7-8 NA TRBD1
TGCAGCGTTGATGGGACAGGGAGCACCGGGGAGCTGTTTTTT CSVDGTGSTGELFF TRBJ2-2 14 TRBV29-1 NA TRBD1
TGTGCCTGGGATGACGGAAACACTGAAGCTTTCTTT CAWDDGNTEAFF TRBJ1-1 12 TRBV30 few NA
TGTGCCAGCAGCTCCTCCGGGACAGGTATGAACACTGAAGCTTTCTTT CASSSSGTGMNTEAFF TRBJ1-1 16 TRBV7-9 NA TRBD1
TGTGCCAGCAGTTACCAGGTCGGTTACGAGCAGTACTTC CASSYQVGYEQYF TRBJ2-7 13 TRBV6-5 NA NA
TGTGCCAGCAGCTTAGATCGACAGGAGAACACTGAAGCTTTCTTT CASSLDRQENTEAFF TRBJ1-1 15 TRBV11-3 NA NA
TGCAGCGTTGAAACCGAACTAGCGGGGGAGGAGCAGTACTTC CSVETELAGEEQYF TRBJ2-7 14 TRBV29-1 NA TRBD2
TGCGCCAGCAGCCCTCACAGCGTAAATGAGCAGTTCTTC CASSPHSVNEQFF TRBJ2-1 13 TRBV4-1 NA NA
TGTGCCAGCAGCGTAGGGGGTCCGGGTTACTATGGCTACACCTTC CASSVGGPGYYGYTF TRBJ1-2 15 TRBV9 NA NA
TGTGCCAGCAGCCCGGACAATAGGGCCGGGGAGCTGTTTTTT CASSPDNRAGELFF TRBJ2-2 14 TRBV7-2 NA NA
TGTGCCAGCACTCAGGACCACTATGGCTACACCTTC CASTQDHYGYTF TRBJ1-2 12 TRBV6-5 NA NA
TGTGCCAGCAGCTTAGGCTGGGCAGGGCCTGAAGCTTTCTTT CASSLGWAGPEAFF TRBJ1-1 14 TRBV13 NA NA
TGTGCCAGCAGCACCCCCGGGGAGGCACACAATGGCTACACCTTC CASSTPGEAHNGYTF TRBJ1-2 15 TRBV5-4 NA NA
TGTGCCAGTCTTGGCGGGAGGGCCTTGTACGAGCAGTACTTC CASLGGRALYEQYF TRBJ2-7 14 TRBV6-1 NA TRBD2
TGCGCCAGCAGCCAAGGACCCAGCGGAAGCACAGATACGCAGTATTTT CASSQGPSGSTDTQYF TRBJ2-3 16 TRBV4-1 NA NA
TGTGCCAGTAGTGCGACTAGCGGAGCCTACGAGCAGTACTTC CASSATSGAYEQYF TRBJ2-7 14 TRBV19 few TRBD2
TGTGCCAGCAGCCAAGGGGGAGGGGTGGGACAGGACAATCAGCCCCAGCATTTT CASSQGGGVGQDNQPQHF TRBJ1-5 18 TRBV4-2 once TRBD1
TGCGCCAGCAGTCAATCGGGGGGGGAACGGGATGAGAGGAACACTGAAGCTTTCTTT CASSQSGGERDERNTEAFF TRBJ1-1 19 TRBV23-1 NA NA
TGTGCCAGTAGTGGGGCCGCACCAAATGGCTACACCTTC CASSGAAPNGYTF TRBJ1-2 13 TRBV19 few NA
TGCGCCAGCAGCCGTACTAGCGGGAGTGGCAATGAGCAGTTCTTC CASSRTSGSGNEQFF TRBJ2-1 15 TRBV4-1 NA TRBD2
TGTGCCAGCAGCTTAAACAATGCCGGGCGGGACAGGGAGACCCAGTACTTC CASSLNNAGRDRETQYF TRBJ2-5 17 TRBV7-2 NA TRBD1
TGTGCCAGCAGTGACGGCGGGGAGCTGTTTTTT CASSDGGELFF TRBJ2-2 11 TRBV2 NA NA
TGTGCCAGCAGCTCTCAAACCCTCTACCGGGACAGGGAAGCCGGACTCTCCTACGAGCAGTACTTC CASSSQTLYRDREAGLSYEQYF TRBJ2-7 22 TRBV7-8 NA TRBD1
TGCGCCAGCAGCCAAGTCATCATCGACAAGCACACTGAAGCTTTCTTT CASSQVIIDKHTEAFF TRBJ1-1 16 TRBV4-1 NA NA
TGTGCCAGTAGTCCGTGGGTAGCGGGAGACCCAGATACGCAGTATTTT CASSPWVAGDPDTQYF TRBJ2-3 16 TRBV19 NA TRBD2
TGTGCCAGCAGTTACTTCGCGAACACCGGGGAGCTGTTTTTT CASSYFANTGELFF TRBJ2-2 14 TRBV6-5 NA NA